Sequencing of this T cell receptor (beta chain) was carried out in a study of cytomegalovirus exposure and HLA in healthy donors. Primers: 60 Vbeta forward and 13 Jbeta reverse. Here immunoSEQ multiplex PCR was the method, and the copy in TCRdb shows in-frame clones only, minus some. This table holds about 160,000 clones, around 80% found once. Of note for this clone: The antigen is not known.

Study-level points and caveats: Information on immune exposure was restricted to one variable (CMV serostatus). Later analysis identified several of the most significant clusters that appeared linked to common viral pathogens.

Samples came from healthy bone marrow donors. The CDR3 loop spans 14 amino acids. With 5 bases clipped from V and 0 bases from J, the junction kept 2 bases outside the gene matches. CDR1 is SNHLY, CDR2 FYNNEI, per germline. Source material: PBMCs. This chain joins TRBV2 and TRBJ1-1, with 8 nucleotides matching TRBD1. This TCR derives from a male donor in good health and CMV-seropositive. The CDR3 DNA reads TGTGCCAGCAGTACAGGGGGGATGAACACTGAAGCTTTCTTT. Its protein is CASSTGGMNTEAFF.